This entry lists 14 T cell receptor beta chains sequenced from one sample in a study of PD-1 blockade in mismatch repair-deficient tumors. The data were produced by immunoSEQ multiplex PCR, yet TCRdb's version contains in-frame clones alone and is incomplete. The sample lists over 30,000 clones, about 85% occurring once. Sample: PBMCs, taken less than 7 weeks after starting pembrolizumab. The receptors here all came from an adult with mismatch repair-deficient cancer.

This rearrangement joins TRBV11-3 to TRBJ1-1, with 11 bases fitting TRBD1. Germline V gives CDR1 SGHNT, CDR2 YENEEA. V trimming: 5 bases; J trimming: 5 bases; junction bases outside the gene matches: 10. The CDR3 loop spans 16 amino acids. The CDR3 loop is CASSPRDRGARTEAFF. CDR3 DNA sequence: TGTGCCAGCAGCCCACGGGACAGGGGGGCGAGGACTGAAGCTTTCTTT. Variable domain in full (rest from reference TRBV11-3 and TRBJ1-1): EAGVVQSPRYKIIEKKQPVAFWCNPISGHNTLYWYLQNLGQGPELLIRYENEEAVDDSQLPKDRFSAERLKGVDSTLKIQPAELGDSAVYLCASSPRDRGARTEAFFGQGTRLTVV.

V usage is TRBV27 and J usage is TRBJ1-4, with 7 bases that match TRBD1. Unmatched junction bases numbered 12, after V lost 4 bases and J lost 7 bases. The CDR3 has 16 amino acids. CDR1 and CDR2 from the germline V gene are MNHEY and SMNVEV (reference sequence). CDR3: CASSSGARGRFEKLFF. CDR3 DNA sequence: TGTGCCAGCAGTTCTGGTGCTAGGGGGCGATTTGAAAAACTGTTTTTT.

This clone has just one count. This chain links TRBV10-3 with TRBJ2-7; D possibly corresponds to TRBD2 (6 bases). With 7 bases removed from V and 2 bases from J, the gap between germline ends came to 12 bases. CDR3 length: 13 amino acids. The germline CDR1 and CDR2 sequences are ENHRY and SYGVKD. The CDR3 region is CAIMGGETYEQYF. The CDR3 DNA reads as TGTGCCATCATGGGCGGGGAGACCTACGAGCAGTACTTC.

This sequence joins TRBV10-2 and TRBJ1-5; unclear D gene. Germline V CDR1 and CDR2: WSHSY, SAAADI. The CDR3 runs 12 residues. Trimming took off 0 bases at V and 8 bases at J, with 5 bases between the two ends. The CDR3 coding sequence is TGCGCCAGCAGTGAGTCGAGTAAGCCCCAGCATTTT. Translation: CASSESSKPQHF.

The chain is built from TRBV7-8 and TRBJ2-3; 10 nucleotides align to TRBD2. Germline V gives CDR1 SGHVS, CDR2 FQNEAQ. The CDR3 contains 17 residues. With 7 bases clipped from V and 1 base from J, the junction kept 11 bases outside the gene matches. In nucleotides, the CDR3 is TGTGCCAGCACCGCGCGGACTAGCGGTCTGGGCACAGATACGCAGTATTTT. Its protein is CASTARTSGLGTDTQYF. The full variable domain, its missing parts supplied by reference TRBV7-8 and TRBJ2-3, is GAGVSQSPRYKVAKRGQDVALRCDPISGHVSLFWYQQALGQGPEFLTYFQNEAQLDKSGLPSDRFFAERPEGSVSTLKIQRTQQEDSAVYLCASTARTSGLGTDTQYFGPGTRLTVL.

The chain joins TRBV7-8 to TRBJ1-4; no clear D gene. Trimming removed 5 bases from V and 5 bases from J, with 12 bases in between. In germline, CDR1 is SGHVS, CDR2 FQNEAQ. The CDR3 has 14 amino acids. The CDR3 DNA is TGTGCCAGCAGCCAAGTAATCTACAATGAAAAACTGTTTTTT. Translated, it gives CASSQVIYNEKLFF.

The V call is TRBV29-1, the J call TRBJ2-3; TRBD1 might be the D (5 bases). The V end lost 4 bases, the J end lost 3 bases, and 11 bases lay between the germline ends. The CDR3 contains 13 residues. The germline CDR1 and CDR2 sequences are SQVTM and ANQGSEA. The DNA of the CDR3 is TGCAGCGTTGGAAGGGGCTCTACAGATACGCAGTATTTT. This translates into CSVGRGSTDTQYF.

This chain joins TRBV29-1 and TRBJ2-4, with TRBD1 as a possible D gene (6 bases). CDR1 SQVTM and CDR2 ANQGSEA come from the germline V gene. This CDR3 is built from 15 residues. Trimming left V 4 bases short and J 0 bases short, with 13 bases between. CDR3 sequence reads: CSVGGQQLAKNIQYF. The CDR3 DNA reads TGCAGCGTTGGTGGACAGCAACTAGCCAAAAACATTCAGTACTTC.

The chain carries TRBV7-9 and TRBJ1-1, with 9 bases identical to TRBD1. The germline gives CDR1 SEHNR, CDR2 FQNEAQ (reference sequence). Germline trimming cut 5 bases from V and 1 base from J; bases unmatched to any gene: 8. This CDR3 region has 16 residues. CDR3: CASSARPGQGNTEAFF. The CDR3 nucleotides are TGTGCCAGCAGCGCCCGACCGGGACAGGGGAACACTGAAGCTTTCTTT.

There are a few counts of this clone. The chain recombines TRBV9 with TRBJ2-3, with TRBD2 as a possible D gene (5 bases). This CDR3 is built from 14 residues. The germline V and J ends were trimmed by 3 bases and 2 bases, with 10 bases remaining between them. From germline, CDR1 is SGDLS and CDR2 YYNGEE. CDR3 nucleotide sequence: TGTGCCAGCAGCGGAGGGTACGCCACAGATACGCAGTATTTT. Its protein is CASSGGYATDTQYF.

The V and J genes are TRBV19 and TRBJ1-3, with 7 bases lining up with TRBD1. The V gene end was trimmed by 1 base and the J gene end by 0 bases; junction bases not matched to a gene: 3. CDR3 size: 16 residues. Germline values: CDR1 LNHDA, CDR2 SQIVND (reference sequence). The CDR3 sequence is CASSIGGQNSGNTIYF. In DNA, the CDR3 is TGTGCCAGTAGTATAGGGGGACAGAACTCTGGAAACACCATATATTTT.

CDR3 residues: CASSLMDRNTEAFF. The CDR3 DNA reads TGCGCCAGCAGCTTGATGGACAGGAACACTGAAGCTTTCTTT. V gene TRBV5-1 combines with J gene TRBJ1-1, with D possibly being TRBD1 (6 bases). Germline V gene lookup returns CDR1 SGHRS and CDR2 YFSETQ. Trimming took off 1 base at V and 1 base at J, with 8 bases between the two ends. This CDR3 is built from 14 residues. The complete variable domain, with remaining parts taken from reference TRBV5-1 and TRBJ1-1, reads KAGVTQTPRYLIKTRGQQVTLSCSPISGHRSVSWYQQTPGQGLQFLFEYFSETQRNKGNFPGRFSGRQFSNSRSEMNVSTLELGDSALYLCASSLMDRNTEAFFGQGTRLTVV.

The chain recombines TRBV5-6 with TRBJ1-1; 11 nucleotides align to TRBD1. This CDR3 has 16 residues. CDR1 is SGHDT, CDR2 YYEEEE, per germline. Unmatched junction bases numbered 8, after V lost 1 base and J lost 6 bases. CDR3: CASSLFGQGAGAEAFF. CDR3 DNA sequence: TGTGCCAGCAGCTTGTTCGGACAGGGGGCAGGCGCTGAAGCTTTCTTT. Using reference TRBV5-6 and TRBJ1-1 for the parts outside the CDR3, the full variable domain is DAGVTQSPTHLIKTRGQQVTLRCSPKSGHDTVSWYQQALGQGPQFIFQYYEEEERQRGNFPDRFSGHQFPNYSSELNVNALLLGDSALYLCASSLFGQGAGAEAFFGQGTRLTVV.

The chain uses TRBV18 and TRBJ2-1; D is unresolved. The ends were cut back, 5 bases at V and 1 base at J, with 9 bases in the middle. CDR1 is KGHSH, CDR2 LQKENI, per germline. The CDR3 totals 14 residues. CDR3 sequence (DNA): TGTGCCAGCTCAACGAGCAATTCCTACAATGAGCAGTTCTTC. Translating it yields CASSTSNSYNEQFF.